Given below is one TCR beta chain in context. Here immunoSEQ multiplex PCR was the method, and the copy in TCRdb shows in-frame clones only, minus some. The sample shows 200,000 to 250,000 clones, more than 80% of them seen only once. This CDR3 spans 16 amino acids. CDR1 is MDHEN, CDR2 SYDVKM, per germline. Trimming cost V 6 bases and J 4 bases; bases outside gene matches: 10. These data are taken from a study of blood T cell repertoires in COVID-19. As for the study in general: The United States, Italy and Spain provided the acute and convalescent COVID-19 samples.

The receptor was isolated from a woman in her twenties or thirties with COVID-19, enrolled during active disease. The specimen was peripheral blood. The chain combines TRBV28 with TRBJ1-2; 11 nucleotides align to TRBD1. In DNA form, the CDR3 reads TGTGCCAGCAGCCGGACAGGGGGCAGGGGACTCTATGGCTACACCTTC. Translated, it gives CASSRTGGRGLYGYTF.